Given below is one TCR beta chain in context. Its antigen is as yet unknown. Trimming cost V 5 bases and J 4 bases, with 18 bases left between them. Germline values: CDR1 PRHDT, CDR2 FYEKMQ (reference sequence). The CDR3 is made up of 16 amino acids. Time point defined: week 35, safety follow-up. It was 300 ug of mutant IDH1 20-mer peptide that made up each vaccine dose, given with topical imiquimod. Donor tumors were new WHO grade 3 or 4 IDH1-mutant, ATRX-lost astrocytomas. The sample originates from a study of a mutant IDH1 vaccine in newly diagnosed glioma. Study findings and constraints: Changes in the top peripheral T cell clonotypes seemingly had no bearing on pseudoprogression.

The method was immunoSEQ multiplex PCR; TCRdb's version includes in-frame clones alone and lacks a portion of them. The table has under 60,000 clones, roughly four fifths seen once; the top ten hold 9% to 15%. The chain is built from TRBV13 and TRBJ2-1; D may be TRBD1 (6 bases). This TCR derives from a man aged 35 to 55 with glioma. The sequencing used PBMCs, collected from a glioma patient whose treatment included an IDH1 peptide vaccine. The chain's CDR3 is CASSPMTGPLYNEQFF. For the CDR3, the DNA is TGTGCCAGCAGCCCAATGACAGGTCCCCTATACAATGAGCAGTTCTTC.